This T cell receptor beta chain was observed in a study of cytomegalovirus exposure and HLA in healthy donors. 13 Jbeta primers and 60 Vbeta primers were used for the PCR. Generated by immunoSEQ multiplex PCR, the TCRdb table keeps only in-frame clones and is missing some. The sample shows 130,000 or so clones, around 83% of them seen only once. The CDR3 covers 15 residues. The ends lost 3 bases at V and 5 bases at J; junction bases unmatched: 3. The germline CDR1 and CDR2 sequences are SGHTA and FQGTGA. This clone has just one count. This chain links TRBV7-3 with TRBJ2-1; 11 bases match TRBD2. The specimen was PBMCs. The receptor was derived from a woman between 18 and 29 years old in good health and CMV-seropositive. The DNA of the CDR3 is TGTGCCAGCAGCTTGCTAGCGGGGGGCGACAATGAGCAGTTCTTC. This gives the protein CASSLLAGGDNEQFF.